These T cell receptor beta chains were read from a single sample in a study of T cells in Graves' hyperthyroidism and ophthalmopathy. MiXCR, run by TCRdb on the multiplex PCR reads, gives a single entry per CDR3 protein. The data hold around 580,000 distinct CDR3 sequences, with 16% observed a single time. The sequencing input was blood. All receptors come from a young woman with Graves' hyperthyroidism. Each CDR3 is given with its conserved first and last residue. A D gene is named only where the DNA matches it firmly. Size tells how often a clone was seen (once, few, many) or the class of an expanded clone, and some rows leave it out.

few	TRBV14	-	TRBJ2-1	CASSQVQVLYNEQFF	TGTGCCAGCAGCCAAGTACAGGTTCTCTACAATGAGCAGTTCTTC
many	TRBV2	TRBD1	TRBJ1-5	CASSGQGPGNQPQHF	TGTGCCAGCAGTGGACAGGGGCCGGGCAATCAGCCCCAGCATTTT
few	TRBV25-1	TRBD1	TRBJ1-1	CASSEYRGRGTEAFF	TGTGCCAGCAGTGAATATAGGGGGCGCGGGACTGAAGCTTTCTTT
many	TRBV12-5	TRBD2	TRBJ2-1	CASGLVVGLAGGPIYNEQFF	TGTGCTAGTGGTTTGGTGGTAGGACTAGCGGGGGGACCGATTTACAATGAGCAGTTCTTC
-	TRBV4-2	-	TRBJ1-3	CASSQDLSLSSGNTIYF	TGTGCCAGCAGCCAAGATCTCTCGTTGAGCTCTGGAAACACCATATATTTT
medium-sized	TRBV28	-	TRBJ2-1	CASSRGFYNEQFF	TGTGCCAGCAGTCGGGGATTCTACAATGAGCAGTTCTTC
-	TRBV19	TRBD2	TRBJ2-3	CASNPDSGLDGPTDTQYF	TGTGCCAGTAACCCAGATAGTGGACTAGATGGGCCCACAGATACGCAGTATTTT
many	TRBV28	-	TRBJ1-1	CASRPPTGLNTEAFF	TGTGCCAGCAGGCCACCCACAGGGCTCAACACTGAAGCTTTCTTT
many	TRBV20-1	-	TRBJ2-3	CSARIGGTSTDTQYF	TGCAGTGCTAGAATCGGCGGAACTAGCACAGATACGCAGTATTTT
-	TRBV28	-	TRBJ2-7	CASRQAGTPGEQYF	TGTGCCAGCAGGCAAGCCGGGACCCCGGGCGAGCAGTACTTC
many	TRBV2	-	TRBJ2-1	CASSSQDNEQFF	TGTGCCAGCAGTTCACAGGACAATGAGCAGTTCTTC
many	TRBV20-1	TRBD1	TRBJ2-3	CSARDRTGSTDTQYF	TGCAGTGCTAGAGACCGGACAGGGAGCACAGATACGCAGTATTTT
-	TRBV6-2/TRBV6-3	TRBD1	TRBJ1-2	CASSYAIDRAYGYTF	TGTGCCAGCAGTTACGCCATAGACAGGGCCTATGGCTACACCTTC
many	TRBV24-1	-	TRBJ1-5	CATSDFGRGKGNQPQHF	TGTGCCACCAGTGATTTCGGTCGGGGTAAGGGCAATCAGCCCCAGCATTTT
-	TRBV6-1	TRBD2	TRBJ2-1	CASSPGWGGKLNEQFF	TGTGCCAGCAGTCCGGGGTGGGGGGGGAAATTGAATGAGCAGTTCTTC
-	TRBV20-1	-	TRBJ1-4	CSARDRATNEKLFF	TGCAGTGCTAGAGACCGTGCAACTAATGAAAAACTGTTTTTT
many	TRBV27	TRBD1	TRBJ2-3	CASSSDRVGDTQYF	TGTGCCAGCAGTTCCGACAGGGTGGGGGATACGCAGTATTTT
many	TRBV12-3/TRBV12-4	TRBD1	TRBJ2-5	CASSLKTGGQETQYF	TGTGCCAGCAGTCTTAAGACAGGGGGCCAAGAGACCCAGTACTTC
many	TRBV27	TRBD2	TRBJ2-1	CASSLYPLAVAGGVNEQFF	TGTGCCAGCAGTTTATATCCCCTCGCGGTAGCGGGAGGGGTTAATGAGCAGTTCTTC
-	TRBV7-2	-	TRBJ1-6	CASSPHGRSNNSPLHF	TGTGCCAGCAGCCCTCATGGCAGAAGTAATAATTCACCCCTCCACTTT
many	TRBV29-1	-	TRBJ2-1	CSVGFAGDWNEQFF	TGCAGCGTTGGGTTCGCCGGGGATTGGAATGAGCAGTTCTTC
once	TRBV5-6	TRBD2	TRBJ2-7	CASSFRGVQIPYEQYF	TGTGCCAGCAGCTTTCGGGGGGTACAGATTCCCTACGAGCAGTACTTC
-	TRBV3-1	TRBD2	TRBJ2-7	CASSQDPGLAGLTSSYEQYF	TGTGCCAGCAGCCAAGATCCCGGACTAGCGGGCCTCACGAGCTCCTACGAGCAGTACTTC
many	TRBV27	TRBD1	TRBJ1-1	CASRKDRGSTEAFF	TGTGCCAGCAGAAAAGACAGGGGATCAACTGAAGCTTTCTTT
-	TRBV6-1	TRBD2	TRBJ2-5	CASSDILAGETQYF	TGTGCCAGCAGTGATATCCTAGCGGGAGAGACCCAGTACTTC
few	TRBV6-6	-	TRBJ2-1	CASSYSGVQFF	TGTGCCAGCAGTTACTCAGGGGTTCAGTTCTTC
few	TRBV6-5	-	TRBJ2-1	CASSSPDGGYNEQFF	TGTGCCAGCAGTTCCCCGGACGGGGGATACAATGAGCAGTTCTTC
-	TRBV30	-	TRBJ2-1	CAWSVLGREPYNEQFF	TGTGCCTGGAGTGTACTTGGCCGGGAGCCCTACAATGAGCAGTTCTTC
-	TRBV6-2/TRBV6-3	TRBD1	TRBJ1-4	CASSPDRDGEKLFF	TGTGCCAGCAGCCCGGACAGGGATGGAGAAAAACTGTTTTTT
few	TRBV27	TRBD1	TRBJ2-2	CASSATGHGELFF	TGTGCCAGCAGTGCGACAGGGCACGGGGAGCTGTTTTTT
few	TRBV5-1	-	TRBJ2-7	CASSLVPGSRSHLSYEQYF	TGCGCCAGCAGCTTGGTTCCAGGGTCACGGTCCCACCTCTCCTACGAGCAGTACTTC
-	TRBV5-6	-	TRBJ1-2	CASTRGAVGDGYTF	TGTGCCAGCACCCGAGGGGCGGTGGGGGATGGCTACACCTTC
-	TRBV24-1	-	TRBJ2-1	CATSDFRGAGNEQFF	TGTGCCACCAGTGATTTCAGGGGGGCGGGCAATGAGCAGTTCTTC
-	TRBV6-4	-	TRBJ2-3	CASSDSLPGHTQYF	TGTGCCAGCAGTGACTCTCTCCCTGGACATACGCAGTATTTT
-	TRBV12-3/TRBV12-4	TRBD1	TRBJ1-1	CASTRQGANTEAFF	TGTGCCAGCACTAGACAGGGGGCGAACACTGAAGCTTTCTTT
few	TRBV12-3/TRBV12-4	-	TRBJ2-5	CASSVGGPKKNF	TGTGCCAGTAGTGTAGGGGGACCAAAAAAGAACTTC
-	TRBV18	TRBD2	TRBJ2-2	CASSPRPSGGTGELFF	TGTGCCAGCTCACCAAGACCCAGCGGGGGTACCGGGGAGCTGTTTTTT
-	TRBV28	-	TRBJ1-2	CASSLLRAGNYGYTF	TGTGCCAGCAGTTTACTCCGGGCAGGGAACTATGGCTACACCTTC
few	TRBV20-1	-	TRBJ1-4	CSASQGPNEKLFF	TGCAGTGCTAGTCAGGGGCCTAATGAAAAACTGTTTTTT
many	TRBV24-1	TRBD1	TRBJ2-7	CATSDLTHRRQGSPDYEQYF	TGTGCCACCAGTGATTTGACACACCGTAGACAGGGGAGTCCGGACTACGAGCAGTACTTC